Listed below are T cell receptor beta chains from one sample, sequenced in a study of CD8+CD57+ T cells in acquired aplastic anemia. MiXCR was run by TCRdb on the reads, yielding one entry per CDR3 protein. The sample yields under 200,000 distinct CDR3 sequences, around 65% seen once. The source material was sorted CD4+, CD8+, or CD8+CD57+ T cells (not recorded which) from PBMCs. The receptors shown here come from a human donor with severe aplastic anemia or a healthy control (not recorded which). Each CDR3 is given with its conserved first and last residue. D genes are given only for firm matches. A clone size is listed for some rows: how often the clone was seen (once, few, many), or a class if it is expanded.

length	D	V	size	J	CDR3	DNA
14	.	TRBV10-2	few	TRBJ2-2	CASKGTPNTGELFF	TGCGCCAGCAAAGGGACACCAAACACCGGGGAGCTGTTTTTT
14	.	TRBV7-9	.	TRBJ2-3	CASSSSPSTDTQYF	TGTGCCAGCAGCTCCTCACCTAGCACAGATACGCAGTATTTT
13	.	TRBV7-3	few	TRBJ2-1	CASSLTEGNEQFF	TGTGCCAGCAGCTTAACGGAGGGGAATGAGCAGTTCTTC
15	TRBD1	TRBV14	.	TRBJ1-1	CASSRYRGLNTEAFF	TGTGCCAGCAGCCGGTACAGGGGGCTAAACACTGAAGCTTTCTTT
13	.	TRBV20-1	.	TRBJ1-1	CSARQEVDTEAFF	TGCAGTGCTCGACAGGAGGTGGACACTGAAGCTTTCTTT
14	.	TRBV19	.	TRBJ2-3	CASRREGIADTQYF	TGTGCCAGTAGGCGTGAGGGGATTGCAGATACGCAGTATTTT
14	TRBD1	TRBV7-9	.	TRBJ1-3	CASEGASSGNTIYF	TGTGCCAGCGAGGGGGCGAGCTCTGGAAACACCATATATTTT
13	.	TRBV7-3	.	TRBJ1-1	CASSPKLNTEAFF	TGTGCCAGCAGCCCAAAATTGAACACTGAAGCTTTCTTT
16	.	TRBV7-6	.	TRBJ2-2	CASSLLSGAPTGELFF	TGTGCCAGCAGCTTATTGTCGGGGGCGCCCACCGGGGAGCTGTTTTTT
15	.	TRBV19	once	TRBJ2-2	CASSILGRDTGELFF	TGTGCCAGTAGTATTCTGGGACGGGACACCGGGGAGCTGTTTTTT
14	.	TRBV7-2	.	TRBJ1-6	CASSSGLKNSPLHF	TGTGCCAGCAGCTCTGGACTGAAGAATTCACCCCTCCACTTT
14	.	TRBV6-4	.	TRBJ1-2	CASSDLAGAFGYTF	TGTGCCAGCAGTGACCTCGCAGGGGCCTTTGGCTACACCTTC
12	.	TRBV14	.	TRBJ1-6	CASSQEGVTLHF	TGTGCCAGCAGCCAAGAGGGGGTAACCCTCCACTTT
14	TRBD2	TRBV7-2	.	TRBJ2-7	CASSTGGSSYEQYF	TGTGCCAGCAGCACGGGAGGTAGCTCCTACGAGCAGTACTTC
14	TRBD1	TRBV7-3	.	TRBJ1-1	CASSLQGVGTEAFF	TGTGCCAGCAGCTTACAGGGGGTGGGCACTGAAGCTTTCTTT
16	TRBD1	TRBV29-1	.	TRBJ1-6	CSVRSGTGVRNSPLHF	TGCAGCGTGCGCTCCGGGACAGGGGTGAGGAATTCACCCCTCCACTTT
14	TRBD1	TRBV7-9	.	TRBJ1-3	CASSSGQGGNTIYF	TGTGCCAGCAGCTCTGGACAGGGGGGAAACACCATATATTTT
21	TRBD1	TRBV19	many	TRBJ1-4	CASWGHYQGASASGTNEKLFF	TGTGCCAGTTGGGGCCATTACCAGGGGGCGTCAGCTTCGGGCACTAATGAAAAACTGTTTTTT
11	.	TRBV29-1	many	TRBJ1-2	CSVGSSTGYTF	TGCAGCGTTGGTTCGAGTACTGGCTACACCTTC
14	.	TRBV12-3/TRBV12-4	.	TRBJ1-6	CASSETAYNSPPRF	TGTGCCAGCAGTGAGACGGCTTATAATTCACCCCCCCGCTTT
16	TRBD1	TRBV28	many	TRBJ2-3	CASSPGTGSSTDTQYF	TGTGCCAGCAGTCCCGGGACAGGGTCTAGCACAGATACGCAGTATTTT
15	.	TRBV20-1	.	TRBJ2-7	CSAQNIRQVVREQYF	TGCAGTGCTCAGAACATCAGACAGGTAGTACGGGAGCAGTACTTC
14	.	TRBV7-8	.	TRBJ2-7	CASSLRQAAYEQYF	TGTGCCAGCAGCTTACGCCAGGCAGCCTACGAGCAGTACTTC
13	.	TRBV19	many	TRBJ1-1	CASSPPQNTEAFF	TGTGCCAGTAGTCCTCCACAGAACACTGAAGCTTTCTTT
15	.	TRBV2	.	TRBJ1-5	CASSGGVLLRQPQHF	TGTGCCAGCAGTGGGGGCGTGCTGCTGCGGCAGCCCCAGCATTTT
11	.	TRBV9	.	TRBJ1-1	CASTKYTEAFF	TGTGCCAGCACTAAATACACTGAAGCTTTCTTT
14	TRBD2	TRBV7-6	many	TRBJ2-1	CASSSLAGWGEQFF	TGTGCCAGCAGTTCTTTAGCGGGGTGGGGTGAGCAGTTCTTC
18	TRBD1	TRBV24-1	.	TRBJ2-7	CATSDHLGQGARLYEQYF	TGTGCCACCAGTGATCACCTTGGACAGGGGGCACGTCTATACGAGCAGTACTTC
11	.	TRBV5-1	.	TRBJ2-5	CASSNGETQYF	TGTGCCAGCAGTAACGGGGAGACCCAGTACTTC
14	TRBD1	TRBV7-6	few	TRBJ1-2	CASSLQQGARGYTF	TGTGCCAGCAGCTTACAGCAGGGGGCGCGGGGCTACACCTTC
15	TRBD1	TRBV7-2	many	TRBJ1-2	CASSLAGQGSYGYTF	TGTGCCAGCAGCTTAGCGGGACAGGGAAGCTATGGCTACACCTTC
13	.	TRBV2	.	TRBJ2-5	CASNRIEGETQYF	TGTGCCAGCAACCGAATTGAGGGAGAGACCCAGTACTTC
15	.	TRBV7-2	once	TRBJ2-3	CASSPLVHTQNTQYF	TGTGCCAGCAGCCCCCTAGTACACACACAAAATACGCAGTATTTT
11	.	TRBV19	.	TRBJ2-1	CASKEGSEQFF	TGTGCCAGTAAGGAGGGGAGTGAGCAGTTCTTC
12	.	TRBV29-1	.	TRBJ2-7	CSVSGNSYEQYF	TGCAGCGTTTCGGGTAATTCCTACGAGCAGTACTTC
14	TRBD1	TRBV7-2	.	TRBJ1-6	CASSYGQGRSPLHF	TGTGCCAGCAGCTATGGACAGGGGAGGTCACCCCTCCACTTT
14	.	TRBV2	.	TRBJ1-6	CASSPAGVRSPLHF	TGTGCCAGCAGTCCGGCGGGGGTGAGATCACCCCTCCACTTT
12	.	TRBV12-3/TRBV12-4	many	TRBJ1-1	CASLWWGGEAFF	TGTGCCAGCCTCTGGTGGGGGGGTGAAGCTTTCTTT
11	.	TRBV19	many	TRBJ1-4	CASNNGPKLFF	TGTGCCAGTAACAATGGACCCAAACTGTTTTTT
14	.	TRBV2	once	TRBJ1-1	CASSARREATEAFF	TGTGCCAGCAGTGCGCGCAGGGAGGCCACTGAAGCTTTCTTT
13	.	TRBV7-3	.	TRBJ2-5	CASSYDPDSTQYF	TGTGCCAGCAGTTATGACCCCGATTCAACCCAGTACTTC
14	.	TRBV20-1	.	TRBJ2-2	CSATGPSNTGELFF	TGCAGTGCTACGGGACCGTCGAACACCGGGGAGCTGTTTTTT
15	TRBD1	TRBV10-3	few	TRBJ1-1	CAISDSGTGMPEAFF	TGTGCCATCAGTGATTCCGGGACAGGGATGCCTGAAGCTTTCTTT
15	TRBD2	TRBV7-9	.	TRBJ2-5	CASSLALAGQETQYF	TGTGCCAGCAGCTTGGCCCTAGCGGGCCAAGAGACCCAGTACTTC
16	TRBD1	TRBV19	many	TRBJ1-1	CASSITPTGYATEAFF	TGTGCCAGTAGTATAACGCCGACAGGGTACGCCACTGAAGCTTTCTTT
14	.	TRBV7-9	.	TRBJ2-2	CASSKTVNTGELFF	TGTGCCAGCAGTAAGACAGTGAACACCGGGGAGCTGTTTTTT
12	.	TRBV19	.	TRBJ2-5	CASSQTKGTQYF	TGTGCCAGTAGCCAAACCAAAGGGACCCAGTACTTC